The T cell receptor beta chain described here comes from a study of blood T cell repertoires in COVID-19. As for the study in general: Sources were T cells, B-cell-depleted T cells, or PBMCs; the material itself was cDNA or gDNA.

The V gene lost 6 bases and the J gene lost 1 base, with 10 bases spanning the gap. Germline V CDR1 and CDR2: WNHNN, SYGVQD (reference sequence). This CDR3 spans 13 amino acids. Sequencing was performed with immunoSEQ multiplex PCR; in TCRdb, only in-frame clones are kept and a portion is missing. Altogether over 200,000 clones are present, nearly 90% being singletons, with the ten largest covering 0.65% to 0.9%. The specimen sequenced was peripheral blood. The chain links TRBV10-1 to TRBJ2-7, with D possibly TRBD1 on 5 matching bases. The TCR originated in a woman younger than 45 with acute or convalescent COVID-19. The CDR3 here is CASSDSVSYEQYF. The CDR3 coding sequence is TGCGCCAGCAGCGACAGCGTATCCTACGAGCAGTACTTC.